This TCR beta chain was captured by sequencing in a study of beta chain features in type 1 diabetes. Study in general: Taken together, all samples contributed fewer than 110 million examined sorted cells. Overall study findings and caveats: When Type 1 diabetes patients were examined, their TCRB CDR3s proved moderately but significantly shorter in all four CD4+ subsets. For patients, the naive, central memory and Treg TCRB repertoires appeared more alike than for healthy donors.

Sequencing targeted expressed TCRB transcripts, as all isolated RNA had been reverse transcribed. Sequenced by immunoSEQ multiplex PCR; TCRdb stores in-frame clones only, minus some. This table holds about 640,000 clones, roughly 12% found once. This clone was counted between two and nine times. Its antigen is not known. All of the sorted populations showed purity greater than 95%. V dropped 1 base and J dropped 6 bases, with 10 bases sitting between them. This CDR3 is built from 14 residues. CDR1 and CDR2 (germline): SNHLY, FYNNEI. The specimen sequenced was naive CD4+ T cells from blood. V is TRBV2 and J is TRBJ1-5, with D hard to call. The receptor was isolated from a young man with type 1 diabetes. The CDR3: CASSEVLRSQPQHF. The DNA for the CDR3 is TGTGCCAGCAGTGAAGTCTTACGGAGTCAGCCCCAGCATTTT.